These 22 T cell receptor beta chains came from one sample sequenced in a study of T cells in Graves' hyperthyroidism and ophthalmopathy. Regions amplified from RNA transcripts were the TCR beta CDR3 regions. The HTBI primer set drove a first-round RT-PCR of the TCR CDR3. TCRdb re-called the multiplex PCR reads with MiXCR, one entry per CDR3 protein. The profile shows 800,000 or so distinct CDR3 sequences, roughly 40% of them singletons. Sequencing was performed on blood. These receptors came from a man in his late teens or twenties with Graves' hyperthyroidism.

This clonotype has just a few counts. This chain uses TRBV25-1 with TRBJ2-5; no firm D call. V dropped 5 bases and J dropped 5 bases, with 24 bases sitting between them. The germline CDR1 and CDR2 sequences are MGHDK and SYGVNS. This CDR3 region has 17 residues. CDR3 in amino acids: CASSSPPEIRGEETQYF. The CDR3 bases are TGTGCCAGCAGTTCCCCCCCCGAGATTAGAGGCGAGGAGACCCAGTACTTC.

J is TRBJ1-3 and V is TRBV9; maybe TRBD1 (5 bases). V was shortened by 0 bases and J by 2 bases, with 9 bases between the two germline ends. Germline V gene lookup returns CDR1 SGDLS and CDR2 YYNGEE. There are 15 residues in the CDR3. The CDR3 here is CASSVEVGAGNTIYF. The CDR3 nucleotides read TGTGCCAGCAGCGTAGAGGTAGGGGCTGGAAACACCATATATTTT.

In its sample, this clonotype was seen a few times. The chain is built from TRBV7-2 and TRBJ2-6, with D hard to call. V was trimmed by 4 bases and J by 2 bases, leaving 12 bases between them. This CDR3 comprises 16 residues. Germline V gives CDR1 SGHTA, CDR2 FQGNSA. The CDR3 loop is CASSSPALAGANVLTF. The DNA of the CDR3 is TGTGCCAGCAGCTCCCCGGCCCTGGCTGGGGCCAACGTCCTGACTTTC.

The chain recombines TRBV19 with TRBJ2-7, with 10 bases fitting TRBD1. The V gene's germline CDR1 is LNHDA and CDR2 SQIVND (reference sequence). V lost 9 bases and J lost 4; bases outside the gene matches: 12. The CDR3 runs 15 residues. The CDR3 DNA reads as TGTGCCAGCAGGCCCCCGGGACAGGGGAGGTACGAGCAGTACTTC. This translates into CASRPPGQGRYEQYF.

The V and J genes are TRBV6-6 and TRBJ1-4; D ambiguous. The germline CDR1 and CDR2 sequences are MNHNY and SVGAGI (reference sequence). The CDR3 loop spans 15 amino acids. V shed 7 bases and J shed 7 bases, with 19 bases lying between them. CDR3 amino acids: CASTIGATQGEKLFF. DNA for the CDR3: TGTGCCAGCACAATTGGCGCAACTCAAGGTGAAAAACTGTTTTTT.

This clonotype turned up a few times. The chain recombines TRBV20-1 with TRBJ1-1; 11 bases fit TRBD1. V shed 6 bases and J 0 bases; nucleotides not matched to a gene: 9. The CDR3 length is 16 residues. Germline CDR1 reads DFQATT; CDR2 reads SNEGSKA (reference sequence). The CDR3 spells CSARRTGGGMNTEAFF. As DNA, the CDR3 is TGCAGTGCCCGCCGGACAGGGGGCGGCATGAACACTGAAGCTTTCTTT.

On this clonotype: The junction shows a germline mismatch at one end, possibly a read error. The chain recombines TRBV5-8 with TRBJ1-5, with TRBD1 identical over 7 bases. The V gene's germline CDR1 is SGHTS and CDR2 YDEGEE. The CDR3 spans 16 residues. DNA for the CDR3: TGCGCCAGCTCGTATCAGGGGGGGAGGGATGATCAGCCCCAGCATTTT. Protein sequence: CASSYQGGRDDQPQHF.

This clonotype was picked up a small number of times. This chain connects TRBV12-3 or TRBV12-4 to TRBJ2-7; no clear D. The CDR3 is made up of 11 amino acids. Trimming stripped 5 bases from V and 6 bases from J, with 8 bases between. Here the CDR3 reads CASSPLFEQYF. The CDR3 DNA is TGTGCCAGCAGTCCCCTATTCGAGCAGTACTTC.

This rearrangement joins TRBV29-1 to TRBJ1-5; D may be TRBD1 (6 bases). Trimming took 7 bases from V and 11 from J, leaving 21 bases between them. The CDR3 is 13 amino acids. The V gene's germline CDR1 is SQVTM and CDR2 ANQGSEA. CDR3 sequence: CSGRSRGQETQHF. In nucleotides, the CDR3 is TGCAGCGGAAGGTCCAGGGGACAAGAGACCCAGCATTTT.

The chain has TRBV2 and TRBJ2-7; 10 bases are shared with TRBD1. Germline V gene data show CDR1 as SNHLY and CDR2 as FYNNEI. The CDR3 contains 11 residues. J was trimmed by 9 bases and V by 4 bases; bases with no gene match: 0. The CDR3 DNA reads TGTGCCAGCAGTGGGACAGGGGGGCAGTACTTC. Translation gives CASSGTGGQYF.

The chain is built from TRBV9 and TRBJ2-7, with D maybe TRBD2 (6 bases). Germline values: CDR1 SGDLS, CDR2 YYNGEE. V gave up 5 bases and J gave up 3 bases, with 12 bases separating them. This CDR3 has 13 amino acids. CDR3 in DNA: TGTGCCAGCAGTGCTACGACTAGCTACGAGCAGTACTTC. As protein: CASSATTSYEQYF.

This clonotype was observed many times. CDR3 DNA sequence: TGTGCCAGCAGTGGGGGGAACTACTATAATTCACCCCTCCACTTT. As protein: CASSGGNYYNSPLHF. The rearrangement joins TRBV2 to TRBJ1-6, with D perhaps matching TRBD1 (5 bases). The CDR3 consists of 15 residues. With 4 bases removed from V and 3 bases from J, the gap between germline ends came to 10 bases. CDR1 and CDR2 from the germline V gene are SNHLY and FYNNEI.

The gene calls are TRBV5-1 and TRBJ1-1; D not certain. Germline V gives CDR1 SGHRS, CDR2 YFSETQ. The V gene lost 4 bases and the J gene lost 3 bases, with 19 bases spanning the gap. CDR3 length: 16 residues. The CDR3 DNA follows: TGCGCCAGCAGCCCTCACTTTCCGCTTATAGACACTGAAGCTTTCTTT. This sequence encodes CASSPHFPLIDTEAFF.

In this sample, this clonotype turned up many times. The chain carries TRBV2 and TRBJ2-7; 9 bases line up with TRBD1. CDR3 length: 12 residues. V trimming: 6 bases; J trimming: 12 bases; junction bases outside the gene matches: 9. Germline V gene lookup returns CDR1 SNHLY and CDR2 FYNNEI. In nucleotides, the CDR3 is TGTGCCAGCAGGGTAGGGGACAGGGCCCCGTACTTC. Its protein is CASRVGDRAPYF.

This clonotype was seen ten or more times. The genes are TRBV29-1 and TRBJ2-7; D is uncertain. CDR3 length: 11 amino acids. CDR1 is SQVTM, CDR2 ANQGSEA, per germline. V lost 4 bases and J 7 bases, leaving 11 bases between the germline ends. The CDR3 sequence: CSVGASTEQYF. The CDR3 region has the DNA TGCAGCGTTGGAGCCAGTACAGAGCAGTACTTC.

Comment on this clonotype: A much larger clone sits a single nucleotide away, making a read error possible. This rearrangement joins TRBV7-6 to TRBJ1-1; D is unresolved. V was clipped by 4 bases and J by 1 base, with 10 bases between them. Germline V gene lookup returns CDR1 SGHVS and CDR2 FNYEAQ. The CDR3 extends over 14 amino acids. The CDR3 is CASSSSERNTEAFF. The DNA of the CDR3 is TGTGCCAGCAGCTCCTCTGAGCGGAACACTGAAGCTTTCTTT.

This chain connects TRBV2 to TRBJ2-2; D perhaps matches TRBD1 (5 bases). The V gene lost 6 bases and the J gene lost 1 base, with 12 bases spanning the gap. The CDR3 runs 15 residues. The germline V gene has CDR1 SNHLY and CDR2 FYNNEI. The CDR3 region is CASRSGQMNTGELFF. The CDR3 DNA is TGTGCCAGCAGGAGTGGACAAATGAACACCGGGGAGCTGTTTTTT.

Notes on this clonotype: This clone may be a read error of a much larger clone one base away. The chain's CDR3 is CSQAGTGDQPQHF. DNA for the CDR3: TGCAGCCAAGCCGGGACAGGGGATCAGCCCCAGCATTTT. The V gene is TRBV29-1, the J gene TRBJ1-5; 10 bases are shared with TRBD1. The ends lost 8 bases at V and 5 bases at J; junction bases unmatched: 6. CDR1 and CDR2 (germline): SQVTM, ANQGSEA. The CDR3 contains 13 residues.

The chain combines TRBV20-1 with TRBJ2-5; 9 bases agree with TRBD1. CDR3 length equals 13 residues. CDR1 and CDR2 from the germline V gene are DFQATT and SNEGSKA (reference sequence). The V and J ends lost 6 bases and 7 bases, in that order; junction bases with no gene match: 9. CDR3 nucleotide sequence: TGCAGTGCGGCCGGGACAGGGAGGGGGACCCAGTACTTC. It yields the protein CSAAGTGRGTQYF.

This clonotype was picked up a small number of times. J is TRBJ2-1 and V is TRBV29-1; D unresolved. The germline V and J ends were trimmed by 6 bases and 7 bases, with 10 bases remaining between them. CDR3 length: 11 amino acids. The germline V gene encodes CDR1 SQVTM and CDR2 ANQGSEA. As DNA, the CDR3 is TGCAGCGTCGAGATATTGAATGAGCAGTTCTTC. As protein: CSVEILNEQFF.

This clonotype occurred once. Here the CDR3 reads CASGGGRAFF. In nucleotides, the CDR3 is TGTGCCAGCGGAGGGGGTCGAGCTTTCTTT. The chain couples TRBV25-1 to TRBJ1-1; perhaps TRBD1 as D (6 bases). The CDR3 has 10 amino acids. V shed 8 bases and J shed 10 bases, with 11 bases lying between them. CDR1 MGHDK and CDR2 SYGVNS come from the germline V gene. Filled out from reference TRBV25-1 and TRBJ1-1, the complete variable domain reads EADIYQTPRYLVIGTGKKITLECSQTMGHDKMYWYQQDPGMELHLIHYSYGVNSTEKGDLSSESTVSRIRTEHFPLTLESARPSHTSQYLCASGGGRAFFGQGTRLTVV.

The chain recombines TRBV10-3 with TRBJ1-1; 7 bases fit TRBD1. J gave up 4 bases and V 10 bases, and 15 bases lay outside the gene matches. The CDR3 loop spans 15 amino acids. CDR1 ENHRY and CDR2 SYGVKD come from the germline V gene. CDR3 nucleotide sequence: TGTGCCAGCAGCAACAGCACAGGGGCCCTCACTGAAGCTTTCTTT. Its protein product is CASSNSTGALTEAFF.